This entry features one TCR beta chain sequence. This table comes from immunoSEQ multiplex PCR, and its TCRdb copy is limited to in-frame clones, with some not included. Of around 8,000 clones in the sample, 80% were seen once. This record belongs to a study of T cells after somatic rescue of genetic block. The CDR3 is 14 amino acids. V gave up 4 bases and J gave up 4 bases, with 10 bases separating them. The V gene's germline CDR1 is LNHNV and CDR2 YYDKDF (reference sequence). What was sequenced was peripheral blood mononuclear cells (PBMCs). The chain couples TRBV15 to TRBJ1-4, with a possible D match to TRBD1 (5 bases). This clonotype was sampled from a boy between 10 and 17 years old. This CDR3 reads CATSKTAGNEKLFF. In nucleotides, the CDR3 is TGTGCCACCAGCAAGACAGCGGGTAATGAAAAACTGTTTTTT.